The rows below give T cell receptor beta chains drawn from one sample of a study of graft-versus-host responses after intestinal transplantation. TCRdb's copy holds only in-frame clones and misses some; the assay was immunoSEQ multiplex PCR. Among 25,000 to 30,000 clones, about three quarters were seen once, and the ten largest hold approximately 3%. The material was ileum tissue, obtained 98 days after intestinal transplantation. All receptors come from a human patient who received an intestinal transplant, so some T cells may come from the graft donor. The CDR3 runs from the conserved cysteine through the conserved F or W. The D gene is left open where the match is weak. Rows give clone size only sometimes, using once, few, many, or a class for an expanded clone.

clone_size j_call d_call v_call cdr3_aa cdr3_nt
- TRBJ2-2 TRBD1 TRBV30 CAGFPGTVATGELFF TGTGCCGGATTCCCCGGGACAGTCGCAACCGGGGAGCTGTTTTTT
- TRBJ2-7 - TRBV5-1 CASSVRLDGYEQYF TGCGCCAGCAGCGTGCGCCTCGATGGGTACGAGCAGTACTTC
few TRBJ2-3 - TRBV12-5 CASGFPGGDTQYF TGTGCTAGTGGTTTCCCAGGCGGGGATACGCAGTATTTT
- TRBJ2-1 - TRBV18 CASSRDLSSYNEQFF TGTGCCAGCTCACGGGACCTCAGCTCCTACAATGAGCAGTTCTTC
- TRBJ1-1 - TRBV12-5 CASGPGEGTEAFF TGTGCTAGTGGTCCAGGGGAGGGCACTGAAGCTTTCTTT
- TRBJ1-6 TRBD1 TRBV19 CASSDRGRDNSPLHF TGTGCCAGTTCCGACAGGGGAAGGGATAATTCACCCCTCCACTTT
- TRBJ2-7 - TRBV11-3 CASSRVAYEQYF TGTGCCAGCAGCAGGGTGGCCTACGAGCAGTACTTC
- TRBJ2-3 TRBD2 TRBV7-2 CASSSGLAGAYTDTQYF TGTGCCAGCAGCTCGGGACTAGCGGGGGCCTACACAGATACGCAGTATTTT
- TRBJ2-2 - TRBV2 CASSESVIRGNTGELFF TGTGCCAGCAGTGAATCGGTAATCCGAGGGAACACCGGGGAGCTGTTTTTT
- TRBJ2-6 TRBD2 TRBV9 CAPHWGGSHSGANVLTF TGTGCCCCCCATTGGGGGGGATCCCACTCTGGGGCCAACGTCCTGACTTTC
- TRBJ2-1 TRBD1 TRBV6-5 CASSITGGRRNEQFF TGTGCCAGCAGTATTACAGGGGGCCGTAGAAATGAGCAGTTCTTC
- TRBJ2-1 - TRBV25-1 CASSEWSGFGYNEQFF TGTGCCAGCAGTGAATGGTCCGGGTTCGGGTACAATGAGCAGTTCTTC
- TRBJ2-3 - TRBV6-6 CASSHDMFTDTQYF TGTGCCAGCAGTCATGACATGTTCACAGATACGCAGTATTTT
- TRBJ2-3 - TRBV6-1 CASRNRFPDTQYF TGTGCCAGCAGGAATAGATTCCCAGATACGCAGTATTTT
- TRBJ2-2 - TRBV5-1 CASSLRWPDTGELFF TGCGCCAGCAGCTTGAGGTGGCCTGACACCGGGGAGCTGTTTTTT
- TRBJ2-3 TRBD2 TRBV7-2 CASSLVGGGVADTQYF TGTGCCAGCAGCTTAGTCGGCGGGGGGGTGGCAGATACGCAGTATTTT
- TRBJ1-6 - TRBV14 CASSHREVYSPLHF TGTGCCAGCAGCCACAGGGAGGTCTATTCACCCCTCCACTTT
- TRBJ1-1 TRBD1 TRBV7-6 CASSLEQGIAEAFF TGTGCCAGCAGCTTGGAACAGGGGATTGCTGAAGCTTTCTTT
- TRBJ2-6 - TRBV28 CASSAPYSGANVLTF TGTGCCAGCAGTGCCCCTTACTCTGGGGCCAACGTCCTGACTTTC
- TRBJ1-2 - TRBV4-1 CASSQLGGEGTNYGYTF TGCGCCAGCAGCCAATTAGGTGGGGAGGGGACTAACTATGGCTACACCTTC
- TRBJ2-7 TRBD1 TRBV7-9 CASSSGTESYEQYF TGTGCCAGCAGCTCCGGGACAGAATCCTACGAGCAGTACTTC
- TRBJ1-1 TRBD1 TRBV10-2 CASMGQGAAEAFF TGCGCCAGCATGGGACAGGGGGCGGCGGAAGCTTTCTTT
- TRBJ1-6 - TRBV25-1 CASSEAQDVDSPLHF TGTGCCAGCAGTGAAGCTCAGGACGTGGATTCACCCCTCCACTTT
- TRBJ2-3 - TRBV7-6 CASSLEAGAPDTQYF TGTGCCAGCAGCTTAGAGGCCGGGGCCCCAGATACGCAGTATTTT
- TRBJ1-5 - TRBV7-8 CASSLIDTSNQPQHF TGTGCCAGCAGCTTGATTGACACCTCTAATCAGCCCCAGCATTTT
- TRBJ2-7 TRBD1 TRBV2 CASSGQGFYEQYF TGTGCCAGCAGTGGACAGGGTTTTTACGAGCAGTACTTC
- TRBJ2-1 - TRBV5-1 CASSLVSPASNNEQFF TGCGCCAGCAGCTTGGTCAGCCCCGCTAGTAACAATGAGCAGTTCTTC
- TRBJ1-1 - TRBV5-6 CASSLGGGGRNTEAFF TGTGCCAGCAGCTTGGGAGGTGGGGGGCGGAACACTGAAGCTTTCTTT
- TRBJ2-1 - TRBV19 CASSLMGADYNEQFF TGTGCCAGTAGTCTAATGGGGGCAGACTACAATGAGCAGTTCTTC
- TRBJ2-5 TRBD1 TRBV5-1 CASSFEGARGRETQYF TGCGCCAGCAGCTTTGAGGGGGCCAGAGGAAGGGAGACCCAGTACTTC
- TRBJ1-3 - TRBV4-1 CASSQDSDRYSGNTIYF TGCGCCAGCAGCCAAGATTCTGACCGCTACTCTGGAAACACCATATATTTT
- TRBJ2-2 TRBD2 TRBV7-8 CASSLPRGLAVKSMNTGELFF TGTGCCAGCAGCTTACCCCGGGGACTAGCGGTCAAAAGTATGAACACCGGGGAGCTGTTTTTT
- TRBJ1-2 TRBD1 TRBV2 CASSEALGQGDGYTF TGTGCCAGCAGTGAAGCGCTTGGACAGGGCGATGGCTACACCTTC
few TRBJ2-1 TRBD2 TRBV6-5 CASSLAGGPVNEQFF TGTGCCAGCAGCCTAGCGGGGGGGCCTGTCAATGAGCAGTTCTTC
- TRBJ1-6 TRBD1 TRBV6-1 CASSPTGDSPLHF TGTGCCAGCAGTCCTACAGGGGATTCACCCCTCCACTTT
- TRBJ2-4 TRBD2 TRBV6-6 CASSHQWGGAKNIQYF TGTGCCAGCAGCCACCAGTGGGGGGGGGCCAAAAACATTCAGTACTTC
- TRBJ2-6 - TRBV27 CASSLGSRANVLTF TGTGCCAGCAGCCTGGGCTCGAGGGCCAACGTCCTGACTTTC